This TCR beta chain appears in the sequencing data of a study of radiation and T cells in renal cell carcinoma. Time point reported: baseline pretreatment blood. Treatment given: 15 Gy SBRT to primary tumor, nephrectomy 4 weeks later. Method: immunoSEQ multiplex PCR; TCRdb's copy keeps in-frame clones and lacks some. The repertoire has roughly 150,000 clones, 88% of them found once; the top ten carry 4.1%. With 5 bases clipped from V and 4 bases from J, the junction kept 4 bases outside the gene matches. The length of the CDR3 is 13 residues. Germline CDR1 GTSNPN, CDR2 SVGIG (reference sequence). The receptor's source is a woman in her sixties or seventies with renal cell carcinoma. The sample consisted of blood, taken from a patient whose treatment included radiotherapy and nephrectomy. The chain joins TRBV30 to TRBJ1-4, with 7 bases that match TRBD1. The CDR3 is CAWEGGNNEKLFF. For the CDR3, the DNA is TGTGCCTGGGAAGGGGGCAATAATGAAAAACTGTTTTTT.